Below, 23 T cell receptor beta chains from the same sample are listed, as sequenced in a study of T cell responses to AZD1222 COVID-19 vaccine. Sequencing was performed with immunoSEQ multiplex PCR; in TCRdb, only in-frame clones are kept and a portion is missing. The sample holds 86,000 or so clones, 86% seen once. This sample comprised peripheral blood, obtained 28 days after the second AZD1222 dose. These receptors all stem from an adult who received the AZD1222 COVID-19 vaccine.

This chain uses TRBV10-3 with TRBJ1-2; TRBD1 agrees at 7 bases. Germline V gene sequence: CDR1 ENHRY, CDR2 SYGVKD. The V gene end was trimmed by 5 bases and the J gene end by 4 bases; junction bases not matched to a gene: 4. The CDR3 contains 13 residues. The CDR3 region is CAISSDRAYGYTF. DNA of the CDR3: TGTGCCATCAGTTCTGACAGGGCCTATGGCTACACCTTC.

The rearrangement links TRBV15 to TRBJ2-7; D possibly corresponds to TRBD1 (6 bases). CDR1 and CDR2 from the germline V gene are LNHNV and YYDKDF (reference sequence). With 5 bases removed from V and 1 base from J, the gap between germline ends came to 6 bases. The CDR3 spans 12 residues. The CDR3 bases are TGTGCCACCAGCCAGGGGTCCTACGAGCAGTACTTC. This sequence encodes CATSQGSYEQYF.

The genes are TRBV7-2 and TRBJ2-3, with TRBD2 identical over 10 bases. Germline lookup yields CDR1 SGHTA and CDR2 FQGNSA. The CDR3 consists of 14 residues. With 4 bases clipped from V and 3 bases from J, the junction kept 1 base outside the gene matches. CDR3 in amino acids: CASSSGLATDTQYF. The CDR3 coding sequence is TGTGCCAGCAGCTCGGGACTAGCGACAGATACGCAGTATTTT. The full variable domain, rest sourced from reference TRBV7-2 and TRBJ2-3, is GAGVSQSPSNKVTEKGKDVELRCDPISGHTALYWYRQSLGQGLEFLIYFQGNSAPDKSGLPSDRFSAERTGGSVSTLTIQRTQQEDSAVYLCASSSGLATDTQYFGPGTRLTVL.

DNA of the CDR3: TGTGCCTGGGGAGCCGGGACAGGGCTCTTCCACGAGCAGTACTTC. Translating it yields CAWGAGTGLFHEQYF. The chain joins TRBV30 to TRBJ2-7, with TRBD1 matching 9 bases. CDR1 is GTSNPN, CDR2 SVGIG, per germline (reference sequence). Unmatched junction bases numbered 13, after V lost 5 bases and J lost 5 bases. The CDR3 is 15 residues long.

The J gene is TRBJ1-2, the V gene TRBV3-1 (or the pseudogene TRBV3-2); D is unresolved. The CDR3 length is 13 residues. Germline V gene data show CDR1 as LGHDT and CDR2 as YNNKEL (reference sequence). Trimming cost V 5 bases and J 4 bases, with 11 bases left between them. The CDR3 nucleotides are TGTGCCAGCAGCTTAATCGAGGGCTATGGCTACACCTTC. This translates into CASSLIEGYGYTF.

This chain links TRBV7-9 with TRBJ1-1; D not resolved. Germline CDR1 and CDR2: SEHNR and FQNEAQ (reference sequence). Trimming shortened V by 1 base and J by 7 bases, and 7 bases separated the two germline ends. This CDR3 has 12 residues. The CDR3 DNA sequence: TGTGCCAGCAGCTTAGGGCAGCGTGAAGCTTTCTTT. It is translated as CASSLGQREAFF.

The chain links TRBV27 to TRBJ2-1; 11 bases are a match to TRBD2. The CDR3 runs to 16 residues. Germline assignment: CDR1 MNHEY and CDR2 SMNVEV (reference sequence). J lost 6 bases, V lost 5 bases, and 9 bases had no gene match. The CDR3 sequence: CASSIRTSGRGNEQFF. CDR3 bases: TGTGCCAGCAGTATACGAACTAGCGGGAGAGGCAATGAGCAGTTCTTC.

CDR3 coding DNA: TGTGCCAGCAGCTTAACGATGGCAGCAACTAATGAAAAACTGTTTTTT. This translates into CASSLTMAATNEKLFF. The rearrangement joins TRBV11-2 to TRBJ1-4; D is unclear. Germline-derived CDR1 and CDR2 are SGHAT and FQNNGV. Trimming left V 2 bases short and J 0 bases short, with 10 bases between. This CDR3 has 16 amino acids.

The chain carries TRBV2 and TRBJ1-1; 7 nucleotides match TRBD1. The CDR3 runs 17 residues. Germline CDR1 reads SNHLY; CDR2 reads FYNNEI. With 2 bases clipped from V and 4 bases from J, the junction kept 13 bases outside the gene matches. CDR3 DNA: TGTGCCAGCAGTGAACTCTCCGTATTATCAGGGGGCACTGAAGCTTTCTTT. Protein sequence: CASSELSVLSGGTEAFF.

Only one count was recorded for this clone. V usage is TRBV9 and J usage is TRBJ1-1, with D tentatively TRBD1 (5 bases). Trimming stripped 2 bases from V and 1 base from J, with 6 bases between. Germline CDR1 SGDLS, CDR2 YYNGEE. CDR3 length: 13 residues. CDR3 bases: TGTGCCAGCAGCGTTACAGGGAACACTGAAGCTTTCTTT. Its translation is CASSVTGNTEAFF. The complete variable domain, with remaining parts taken from reference TRBV9 and TRBJ1-1, reads DSGVTQTPKHLITATGQRVTLRCSPRSGDLSVYWYQQSLDQGLQFLIQYYNGEERAKGNILERFSAQQFPDLHSELNLSSLELGDSALYFCASSVTGNTEAFFGQGTRLTVV.

This clone appeared a single time. This chain links TRBV19 with TRBJ2-1, with unresolved D. V dropped 4 bases and J dropped 2 bases, with 6 bases sitting between them. There are 13 residues in the CDR3. The germline gives CDR1 LNHDA, CDR2 SQIVND (reference sequence). As DNA, the CDR3 is TGTGCCAGTAGTAGCTCCACCTACAATGAGCAGTTCTTC. Translating it yields CASSSSTYNEQFF.

The J gene is TRBJ2-2, the V gene TRBV7-9; TRBD1 aligns across 11 bases. The CDR3 contains 16 residues. Unmatched junction bases numbered 4, after V lost 4 bases and J lost 3 bases. Per the germline V gene, CDR1 is SEHNR and CDR2 is FQNEAQ (reference sequence). CDR3 sequence reads: CASSSRTGGDTGELFF. Written as DNA, the CDR3 is TGTGCCAGCAGCTCCCGGACAGGGGGCGACACCGGGGAGCTGTTTTTT.

Here the CDR3 reads CASSEQSGGAYEQYF. For the CDR3, the DNA is TGCGCCAGCAGTGAGCAGAGCGGAGGGGCTTACGAGCAGTACTTC. The V gene is TRBV10-2, the J gene TRBJ2-7; D possibly corresponds to TRBD2 (6 bases). The length of the CDR3 is 15 residues. Per the germline V gene, CDR1 is WSHSY and CDR2 is SAAADI. The V end lost 2 bases, the J end lost 4 bases, and 15 bases lay between the germline ends.

The chain is built from TRBV28 and TRBJ1-5; the match to TRBD1 covers 9 bases. CDR1 MDHEN and CDR2 SYDVKM come from the germline V gene. The CDR3 has 15 amino acids. V dropped 5 bases and J dropped 2; count of bases not matched to a gene: 4. The CDR3 loop reads CASSKQGAGNQPQHF. DNA of the CDR3: TGTGCCAGCAGTAAACAGGGGGCGGGCAATCAGCCCCAGCATTTT.

The chain carries TRBV7-9 and TRBJ1-3; unclear D gene. CDR3 length: 17 amino acids. Trimming removed 4 bases from V and 0 bases from J, with 16 bases in between. Per the germline V gene, CDR1 is SEHNR and CDR2 is FQNEAQ (reference sequence). The CDR3 loop is CASSSTEDLNSGNTIYF. The CDR3, as DNA: TGTGCCAGCAGCTCTACTGAAGATTTAAACTCTGGAAACACCATATATTTT. Variable domain in full (rest from reference TRBV7-9 and TRBJ1-3): DTGVSQNPRHKITKRGQNVTFRCDPISEHNRLYWYRQTLGQGPEFLTYFQNEAQLEKSRLLSDRFSAERPKGSFSTLEIQRTEQGDSAMYLCASSSTEDLNSGNTIYFGEGSWLTVV.

V usage is TRBV3-1 (or the pseudogene TRBV3-2) and J usage is TRBJ1-1, with D uncertain. The CDR3 is 13 residues long. With 6 bases removed from V and 3 bases from J, the gap between germline ends came to 11 bases. Germline CDR1 LGHDT, CDR2 YNNKEL (reference sequence). The CDR3 spells CASRPDTYTEAFF. The CDR3 DNA reads as TGTGCCAGCAGGCCAGACACCTACACTGAAGCTTTCTTT.

CDR3 region: CASSVESSGGDIQYF. The CDR3 DNA reads as TGTGCCAGCAGCGTAGAAAGTTCAGGGGGAGACATTCAGTACTTC. V gene TRBV9 combines with J gene TRBJ2-4, with 7 bases lining up with TRBD1. The length of the CDR3 is 15 residues. V lost 0 bases, J lost 8 bases, and 8 bases stayed unmatched. Germline V CDR1 and CDR2: SGDLS, YYNGEE.

The V call is TRBV28, the J call TRBJ1-6; no clear D. Trimming shortened V by 5 bases and J by 8 bases, and 16 bases separated the two germline ends. CDR3 length: 15 amino acids. CDR1 is MDHEN, CDR2 SYDVKM, per germline. The CDR3 region is CASSGEDRVDSPLHF. The CDR3 DNA sequence: TGTGCCAGCAGTGGGGAGGACCGGGTGGATTCACCCCTCCACTTT.

The chain recombines TRBV6-5 with TRBJ1-2, with TRBD1 as a possible D gene (5 bases). The V and J ends lost 2 bases and 4 bases respectively, with 8 bases between them. CDR1 MNHEY and CDR2 SVGAGI come from the germline V gene. This CDR3 is 13 amino acids long. CDR3 DNA sequence: TGTGCCAGCAGTTACGGGGCACGCTATGGCTACACCTTC. Its protein is CASSYGARYGYTF.

The count of this clone is one. The V gene is TRBV9, the J gene TRBJ1-1, with TRBD1 matching over 8 bases. The V gene end was trimmed by 4 bases and the J gene end by 4 bases; junction bases not matched to a gene: 6. The CDR3 sequence is 14 residues long. Germline CDR1 and CDR2: SGDLS and YYNGEE. The CDR3 DNA follows: TGTGCCAGCAGCCCCCAGGGGGCTCGCACTGAAGCTTTCTTT. It yields the protein CASSPQGARTEAFF.

The J gene is TRBJ2-5, the V gene TRBV10-3; weak D call: TRBD2 (6 bases). The CDR3 has 13 amino acids. The germline V gene has CDR1 ENHRY and CDR2 SYGVKD. V lost 10 bases to trimming and J lost 0 bases, with 12 bases between them. CDR3 sequence (DNA): TGTGCCAGCCTTGGAGGGAACCAAGAGACCCAGTACTTC. Translating gives CASLGGNQETQYF.

The chain employs TRBV6-5 and TRBJ1-2; D remains ambiguous. V was shortened by 1 base and J by 8 bases, with 17 bases between the two germline ends. The germline gives CDR1 MNHEY, CDR2 SVGAGI. The CDR3 runs 15 residues. CDR3 loop: CASSYLTDGLRGYTF. In DNA form, the CDR3 reads TGTGCCAGCAGTTACTTGACGGACGGTCTACGAGGCTACACCTTC.

The gene calls are TRBV19 and TRBJ1-1; D remains unclear. Germline CDR1 and CDR2: LNHDA and SQIVND (reference sequence). There are 13 residues in the CDR3. Trimming stripped 6 bases from V and 1 base from J, with 9 bases between. CDR3 coding DNA: TGTGCCAGTAGCCCTACCAGGAACACTGAAGCTTTCTTT. It specifies CASSPTRNTEAFF.